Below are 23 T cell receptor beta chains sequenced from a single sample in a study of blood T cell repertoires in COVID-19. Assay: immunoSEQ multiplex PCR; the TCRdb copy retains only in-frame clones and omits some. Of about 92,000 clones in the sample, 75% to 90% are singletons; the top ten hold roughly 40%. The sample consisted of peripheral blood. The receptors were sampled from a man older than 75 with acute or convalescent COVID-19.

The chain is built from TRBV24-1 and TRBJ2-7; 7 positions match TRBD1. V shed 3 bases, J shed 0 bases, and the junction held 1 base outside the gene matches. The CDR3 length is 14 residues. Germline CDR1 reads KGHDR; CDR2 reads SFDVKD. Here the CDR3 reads CATSDGQVSYEQYF. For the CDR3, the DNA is TGTGCCACCAGTGATGGACAGGTCTCCTACGAGCAGTACTTC.

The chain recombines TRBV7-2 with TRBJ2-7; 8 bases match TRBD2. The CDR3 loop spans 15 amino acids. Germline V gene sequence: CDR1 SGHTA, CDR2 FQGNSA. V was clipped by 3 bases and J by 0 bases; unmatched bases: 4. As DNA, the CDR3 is TGTGCCAGCAGCTTTAGCGGGATCGACTCCTACGAGCAGTACTTC. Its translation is CASSFSGIDSYEQYF.

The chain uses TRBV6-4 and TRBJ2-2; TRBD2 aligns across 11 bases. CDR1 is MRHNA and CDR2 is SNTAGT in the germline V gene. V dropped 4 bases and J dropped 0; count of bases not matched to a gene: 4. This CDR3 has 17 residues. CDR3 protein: CASSVLAGASNTGELFF. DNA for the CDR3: TGTGCCAGCAGTGTACTAGCGGGAGCATCGAACACCGGGGAGCTGTTTTTT.

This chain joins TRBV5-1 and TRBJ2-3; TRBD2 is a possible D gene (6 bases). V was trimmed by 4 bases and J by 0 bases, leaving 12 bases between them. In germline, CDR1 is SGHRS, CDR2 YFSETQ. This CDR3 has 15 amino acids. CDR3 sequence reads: CASSLLAGSTDTQYF. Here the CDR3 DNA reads TGCGCCAGCAGCCTCTTGGCGGGAAGCACAGATACGCAGTATTTT.

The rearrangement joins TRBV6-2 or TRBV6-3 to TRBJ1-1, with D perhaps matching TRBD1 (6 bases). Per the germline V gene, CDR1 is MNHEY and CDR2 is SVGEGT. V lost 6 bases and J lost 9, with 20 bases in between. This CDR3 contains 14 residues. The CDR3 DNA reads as TGTGCCAGCAGCGATTACAGGGCACATATTAAAGCTTTCTTT. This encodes CASSDYRAHIKAFF.

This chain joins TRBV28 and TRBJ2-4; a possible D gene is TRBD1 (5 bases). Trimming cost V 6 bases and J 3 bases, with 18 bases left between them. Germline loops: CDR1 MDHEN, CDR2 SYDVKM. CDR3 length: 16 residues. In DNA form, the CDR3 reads TGTGCCAGCAGCCCAGGGATGGTGGGCCTCAAAAACATTCAGTACTTC. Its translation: CASSPGMVGLKNIQYF.

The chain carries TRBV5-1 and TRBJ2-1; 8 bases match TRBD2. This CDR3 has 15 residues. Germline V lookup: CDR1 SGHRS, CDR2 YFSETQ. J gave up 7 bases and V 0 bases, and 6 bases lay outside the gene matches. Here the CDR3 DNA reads TGCGCCAGCAGCTTGGGACTAGCGCGGCCGAATGAGCAGTTCTTC. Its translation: CASSLGLARPNEQFF.

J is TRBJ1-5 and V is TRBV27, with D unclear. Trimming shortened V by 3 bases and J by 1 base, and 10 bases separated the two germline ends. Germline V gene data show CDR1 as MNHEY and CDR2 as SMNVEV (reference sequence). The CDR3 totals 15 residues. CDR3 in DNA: TGTGCCAGCAGTTTTCTGGCCAGGAGCAATCAGCCCCAGCATTTT. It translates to CASSFLARSNQPQHF.

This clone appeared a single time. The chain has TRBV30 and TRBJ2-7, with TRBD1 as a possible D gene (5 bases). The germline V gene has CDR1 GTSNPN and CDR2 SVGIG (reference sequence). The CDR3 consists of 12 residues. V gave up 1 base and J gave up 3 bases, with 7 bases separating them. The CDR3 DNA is TGTGCCTGGAGTGAGCAGGGCTACGAGCAGTACTTC. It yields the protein CAWSEQGYEQYF.

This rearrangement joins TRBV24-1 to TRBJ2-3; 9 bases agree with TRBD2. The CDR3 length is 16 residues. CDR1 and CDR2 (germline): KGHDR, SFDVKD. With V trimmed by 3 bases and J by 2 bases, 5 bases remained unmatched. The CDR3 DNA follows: TGTGCCACCAGTGATAGGGCTAGCGGGAACACAGATACGCAGTATTTT. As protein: CATSDRASGNTDTQYF.

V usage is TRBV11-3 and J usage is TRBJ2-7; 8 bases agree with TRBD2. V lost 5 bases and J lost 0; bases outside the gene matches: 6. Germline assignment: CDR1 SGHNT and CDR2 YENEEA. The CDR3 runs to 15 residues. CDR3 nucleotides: TGTGCCAGCAGCCCCGGCGGGGGGTTCTCCTACGAGCAGTACTTC. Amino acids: CASSPGGGFSYEQYF.

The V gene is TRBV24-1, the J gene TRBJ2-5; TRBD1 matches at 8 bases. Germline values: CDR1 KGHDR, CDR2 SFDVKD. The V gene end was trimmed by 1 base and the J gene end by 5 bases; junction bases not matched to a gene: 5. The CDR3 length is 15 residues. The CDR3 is CATSDFRGLGETQYF. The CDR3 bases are TGTGCCACCAGTGATTTCAGGGGGCTTGGTGAGACCCAGTACTTC.

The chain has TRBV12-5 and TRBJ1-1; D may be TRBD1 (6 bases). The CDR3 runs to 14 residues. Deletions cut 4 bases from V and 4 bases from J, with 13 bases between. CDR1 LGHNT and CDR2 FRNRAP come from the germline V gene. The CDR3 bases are TGTGCTAGTGGTTCTCACAGGGAAATCACTGAAGCTTTCTTT. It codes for CASGSHREITEAFF.

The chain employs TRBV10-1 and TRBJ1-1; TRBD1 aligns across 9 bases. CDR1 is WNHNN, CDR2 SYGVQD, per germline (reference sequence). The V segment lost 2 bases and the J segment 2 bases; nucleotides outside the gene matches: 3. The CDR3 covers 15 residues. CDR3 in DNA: TGCGCCAGCAGTGAGACAGGGGGCGTCAACACTGAAGCTTTCTTT. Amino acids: CASSETGGVNTEAFF.

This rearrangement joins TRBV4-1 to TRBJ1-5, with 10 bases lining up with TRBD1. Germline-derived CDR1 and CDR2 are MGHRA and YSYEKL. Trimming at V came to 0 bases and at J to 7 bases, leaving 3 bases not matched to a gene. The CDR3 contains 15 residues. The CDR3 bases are TGCGCCAGCAGCCAAGAGGACAGGGGGTGGCAGCCCCAGCATTTT. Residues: CASSQEDRGWQPQHF.

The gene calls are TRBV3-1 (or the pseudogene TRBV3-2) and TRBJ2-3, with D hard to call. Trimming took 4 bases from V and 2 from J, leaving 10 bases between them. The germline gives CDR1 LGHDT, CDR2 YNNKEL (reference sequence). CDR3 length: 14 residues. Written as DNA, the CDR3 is TGTGCCAGCAGCCCAGTTCCGTTCACAGATACGCAGTATTTT. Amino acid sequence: CASSPVPFTDTQYF.

As DNA, the CDR3 is TGCAGCGTTCGAACTAGCGGGGCGAACACCGGGGAGCTGTTTTTT. Translated: CSVRTSGANTGELFF. The V gene is TRBV29-1, the J gene TRBJ2-2; TRBD2 aligns across 10 bases. CDR1 is SQVTM and CDR2 is ANQGSEA in the germline V gene. The ends lost 5 bases at V and 0 bases at J; junction bases unmatched: 3. The CDR3 spans 15 residues.

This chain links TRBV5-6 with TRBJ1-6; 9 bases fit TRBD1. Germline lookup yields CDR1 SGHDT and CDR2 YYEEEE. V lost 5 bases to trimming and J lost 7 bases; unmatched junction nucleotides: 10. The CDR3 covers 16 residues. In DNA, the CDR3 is TGTGCCAGCAGTACCAGTATAGGGACAGGGAATTCACCCCTCCACTTT. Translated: CASSTSIGTGNSPLHF.

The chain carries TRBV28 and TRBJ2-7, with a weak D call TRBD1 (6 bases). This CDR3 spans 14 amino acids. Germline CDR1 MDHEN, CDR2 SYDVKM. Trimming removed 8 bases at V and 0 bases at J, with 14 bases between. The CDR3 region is CASCTGTFSYEQYF. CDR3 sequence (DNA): TGTGCCAGCTGTACCGGGACATTCTCCTACGAGCAGTACTTC.

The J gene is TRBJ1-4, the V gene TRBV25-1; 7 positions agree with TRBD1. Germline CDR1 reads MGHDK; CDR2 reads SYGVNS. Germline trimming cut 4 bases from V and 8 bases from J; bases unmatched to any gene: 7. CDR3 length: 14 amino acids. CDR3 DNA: TGTGCCAGCAGTGGAACAGGGGTGGGCGAAAAACTGTTTTTT. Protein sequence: CASSGTGVGEKLFF.

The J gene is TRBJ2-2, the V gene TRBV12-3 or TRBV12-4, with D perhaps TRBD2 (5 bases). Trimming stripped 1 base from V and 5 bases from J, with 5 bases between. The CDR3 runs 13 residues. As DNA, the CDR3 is TGTGCCAGCAGTTTAGGGGAGACCGGGGAGCTGTTTTTT. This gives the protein CASSLGETGELFF.

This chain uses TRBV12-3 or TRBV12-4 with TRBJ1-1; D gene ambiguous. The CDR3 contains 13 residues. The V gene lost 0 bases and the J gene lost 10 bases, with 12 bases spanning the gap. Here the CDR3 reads CASSLADFLAAFF. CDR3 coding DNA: TGTGCCAGCAGTTTAGCAGACTTCCTGGCAGCTTTCTTT.

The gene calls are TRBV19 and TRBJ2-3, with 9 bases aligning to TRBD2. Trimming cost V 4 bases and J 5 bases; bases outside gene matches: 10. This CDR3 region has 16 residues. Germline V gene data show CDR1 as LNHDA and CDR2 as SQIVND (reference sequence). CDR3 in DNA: TGTGCCAGTAGTACGCCTCGCGGGAGGGGTGGAGATACGCAGTATTTT. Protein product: CASSTPRGRGGDTQYF.